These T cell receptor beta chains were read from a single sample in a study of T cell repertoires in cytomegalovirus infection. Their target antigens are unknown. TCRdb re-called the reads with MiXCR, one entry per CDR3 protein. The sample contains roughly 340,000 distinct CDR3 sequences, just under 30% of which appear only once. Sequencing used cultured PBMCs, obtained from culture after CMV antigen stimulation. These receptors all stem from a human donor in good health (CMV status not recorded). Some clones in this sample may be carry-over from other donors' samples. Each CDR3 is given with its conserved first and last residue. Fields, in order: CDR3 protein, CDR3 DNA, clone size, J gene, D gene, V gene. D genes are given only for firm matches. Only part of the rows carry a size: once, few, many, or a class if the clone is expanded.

CDR3 protein: CASSDEGMPKGEQYF
CDR3 DNA: TGTGCCAGCAGTGACGAGGGGATGCCTAAAGGCGAGCAGTACTTC
clone size: .
J gene: TRBJ2-7
D gene: .
V gene: TRBV2

CDR3 protein: CSAPDRLLAPNLDTQYF
CDR3 DNA: TGCAGTGCTCCGGACCGTTTACTAGCTCCGAATTTGGATACGCAGTATTTT
clone size: .
J gene: TRBJ2-3
D gene: .
V gene: TRBV20-1

CDR3 protein: CASSSSSGRTNTEAFF
CDR3 DNA: TGTGCCAGCTCATCCTCTTCCGGACGGACGAACACTGAAGCTTTCTTT
clone size: .
J gene: TRBJ1-1
D gene: .
V gene: TRBV18

CDR3 protein: CASSSLKAGFYEQYF
CDR3 DNA: TGTGCCAGCAGCTCCCTCAAGGCGGGGTTCTACGAGCAGTACTTC
clone size: many
J gene: TRBJ2-7
D gene: .
V gene: TRBV5-6

CDR3 protein: CASRLSGTGYTEAFF
CDR3 DNA: TGTGCCAGCAGGTTATCCGGGACAGGGTACACTGAAGCTTTCTTT
clone size: .
J gene: TRBJ1-1
D gene: TRBD1
V gene: TRBV12-3/TRBV12-4

CDR3 protein: CAISAITDYEQYF
CDR3 DNA: TGTGCCATCAGTGCGATTACAGATTACGAGCAGTACTTC
clone size: .
J gene: TRBJ2-7
D gene: .
V gene: TRBV10-3

CDR3 protein: CASSQDGNEQFF
CDR3 DNA: TGTGCCAGCAGCCAAGATGGCAATGAGCAGTTCTTC
clone size: .
J gene: TRBJ2-1
D gene: .
V gene: TRBV4-2

CDR3 protein: CASSLTGRGYNEQFF
CDR3 DNA: TGTGCCAGCAGCTTAACAGGACGAGGGTACAATGAGCAGTTCTTC
clone size: few
J gene: TRBJ2-1
D gene: .
V gene: TRBV5-4

CDR3 protein: CWAGPSTDTQYF
CDR3 DNA: TGTTGGGCCGGGCCCAGCACAGATACGCAGTATTTT
clone size: few
J gene: TRBJ2-3
D gene: .
V gene: TRBV28

CDR3 protein: CASSRDTTDTQYF
CDR3 DNA: TGTGCCAGCAGCCGCGATACCACCGATACGCAGTATTTT
clone size: .
J gene: TRBJ2-3
D gene: .
V gene: TRBV7-3

CDR3 protein: CASREGHNTGELFF
CDR3 DNA: TGTGCCAGCAGGGAGGGACATAACACCGGGGAGCTGTTTTTT
clone size: .
J gene: TRBJ2-2
D gene: .
V gene: TRBV2

CDR3 protein: CASSPGTGERRAFF
CDR3 DNA: TGTGCCAGCAGCCCCGGGACAGGGGAACGGCGGGCTTTCTTT
clone size: .
J gene: TRBJ1-1
D gene: TRBD1
V gene: TRBV9

CDR3 protein: CASSGLGRTDTQYF
CDR3 DNA: TGTGCCAGCAGTGGTTTGGGAAGGACAGATACGCAGTATTTT
clone size: few
J gene: TRBJ2-3
D gene: .
V gene: TRBV2

CDR3 protein: CASSERRGRDNEQFF
CDR3 DNA: TGTGCCAGCAGTGAAAGACGGGGGAGAGACAATGAGCAGTTCTTC
clone size: .
J gene: TRBJ2-1
D gene: .
V gene: TRBV25-1

CDR3 protein: CASSGVSTDTQYF
CDR3 DNA: TGTGCCAGCAGCGGGGTTAGCACAGATACGCAGTATTTT
clone size: .
J gene: TRBJ2-3
D gene: .
V gene: TRBV7-3

CDR3 protein: CASSYSIYTDTQYF
CDR3 DNA: TGTGCCAGCAGTTACTCCATTTACACAGATACGCAGTATTTT
clone size: .
J gene: TRBJ2-3
D gene: .
V gene: TRBV6-5

CDR3 protein: CSARDTSGSNEQFF
CDR3 DNA: TGCAGTGCTAGAGATACTAGCGGGAGCAATGAGCAGTTCTTC
clone size: .
J gene: TRBJ2-1
D gene: TRBD2
V gene: TRBV20-1

CDR3 protein: CASTLNYRDRGFTIYF
CDR3 DNA: TGTGCCAGCACCCTGAACTACCGGGACAGGGGTTTCACCATATATTTT
clone size: .
J gene: TRBJ1-3
D gene: TRBD1
V gene: TRBV6-1

CDR3 protein: CASSSRTREPYNEQFF
CDR3 DNA: TGTGCCAGCAGCTCCCGGACTAGAGAACCCTACAATGAGCAGTTCTTC
clone size: .
J gene: TRBJ2-1
D gene: TRBD2
V gene: TRBV7-2

CDR3 protein: CASSPGTENEKLFF
CDR3 DNA: TGTGCCAGCAGCCCCGGGACAGAGAATGAAAAACTGTTTTTT
clone size: many
J gene: TRBJ1-4
D gene: TRBD1
V gene: TRBV7-9

CDR3 protein: CATSPYNEQFF
CDR3 DNA: TGTGCCACCTCCCCTTACAATGAGCAGTTCTTC
clone size: .
J gene: TRBJ2-1
D gene: .
V gene: TRBV28

CDR3 protein: CAGHGTSGSTGTDTQYF
CDR3 DNA: TGTGCCGGACACGGGACTAGCGGGAGTACGGGCACAGATACGCAGTATTTT
clone size: .
J gene: TRBJ2-3
D gene: TRBD2
V gene: TRBV6-1